The present T cell receptor (beta chain) was sequenced within a study of CD8+ T cells in alopecia areata. For the study at large: Twice a day, 5 to 10 mg of oral tofacitinib was administered to treated patients. Findings of the study overall: Possibly because of HLA-related factors, TCR sharing was less clear across patients than in mice. Sequenced scalp T cells also include alphabeta T cells resident in normal skin. Greater clonality was observed in lesional scalp samples, especially alopecia totalis/universalis, versus normal scalp.

Individuals with alopecia areata gave both lesional scalp punch biopsies and peripheral blood for collection. Reverse transcription of extracted RNA yielded cDNA, which provided the sequencing template. TCRdb's table, derived via immunoSEQ multiplex PCR, lists solely in-frame clones and lacks some. The table has about 11,000 clones, roughly 59% seen once; the top ten hold about 7.3%. Regarding this clone: What it recognizes is unknown.

Per the germline V gene, CDR1 is SGHTA and CDR2 is FQGNSA. This CDR3 is 15 amino acids long. The germline V and J ends were trimmed by 4 bases and 0 bases, with 10 bases remaining between them. This chain links TRBV7-2 with TRBJ1-3; the D is unclear. The sequenced sample was skin, obtained at week 0. This TCR came from a human donor with alopecia areata. CDR3 loop: CASSYSGDSGNTIYF. The CDR3 nucleotides read TGTGCCAGCAGCTACTCAGGAGACTCTGGAAACACCATATATTTT.